A single sample gave rise to the 21 T cell receptor beta chains below, sequenced in a study of blood T cell repertoires in COVID-19 (dated by TCRdb to 2018 to 2021). Libraries came from the immunoSEQ multiplex PCR assay. Imported from immuneACCESS, the table was reduced by TCRdb to in-frame sequences with V and J called. These copies leave out some clones; in studies compared against another copy, an unresolved V gene accounts for under half, and the cause of the remainder is not known. This sample is represented by about 120,000 clones; 75% to 85% of them were singletons. The top ten hold around 4.1% of the sample. The source material was peripheral blood. The origin of the receptors is a woman older than 75 with acute or convalescent COVID-19.

This clone appeared once. The V call is TRBV10-3, the J call TRBJ2-7; 10 bases line up with TRBD2. The CDR3 loop spans 13 amino acids. With V trimmed by 4 bases and J by 5 bases, 2 bases remained unmatched. Germline V CDR1 and CDR2: ENHRY, SYGVKD. CDR3 nucleotides: TGTGCCATCAGTGTAGCGGGAGGAAACGAGCAGTACTTC. Translation: CAISVAGGNEQYF.

The chain uses TRBV20-1 and TRBJ1-1; no clear D gene. CDR3 length: 16 amino acids. V was clipped by 3 bases and J by 1 base, with 18 bases between them. Germline V gene lookup returns CDR1 DFQATT and CDR2 SNEGSKA (reference sequence). The CDR3 region has the DNA TGCAGTGCTAGTACCAGCATAGACATTACGAACACTGAAGCTTTCTTT. This translates into CSASTSIDITNTEAFF.

This chain uses TRBV7-8 with TRBJ1-2; no clear D gene. Trimming removed 2 bases from V and 3 bases from J, with 10 bases in between. CDR1 and CDR2 from the germline V gene are SGHVS and FQNEAQ. This CDR3 has 14 residues. The CDR3 reads CASSLSGNDYGYTF. The DNA for the CDR3 is TGTGCCAGCAGCTTATCGGGGAACGACTATGGCTACACCTTC.

There are a few counts of this clone. V is TRBV18 and J is TRBJ1-5; D is unresolved. Germline V gives CDR1 KGHSH, CDR2 LQKENI. V lost 2 bases to trimming and J lost 6 bases, with 8 bases between them. The CDR3 has 13 amino acids. The CDR3 reads CASSPGGTQPQHF. The CDR3 DNA sequence: TGTGCCAGCTCACCAGGAGGTACTCAGCCCCAGCATTTT.

In its sample, this clone was seen once. This chain links TRBV27 with TRBJ2-1, with 12 nucleotides matching TRBD2. The ends lost 5 bases at V and 7 bases at J; junction bases unmatched: 3. CDR3 length: 14 residues. In germline, CDR1 is MNHEY, CDR2 SMNVEV (reference sequence). CDR3 DNA sequence: TGTGCCAGCAGTAGACTAGCGGGAGTGAATGAGCAGTTCTTC. This gives the protein CASSRLAGVNEQFF.

The V and J genes are TRBV10-3 and TRBJ2-7, with 7 bases fitting TRBD2. Looked up from germline, CDR1 is ENHRY and CDR2 is SYGVKD. The junction had 5 bases not matched to a gene; V was cut back by 3 bases and J by 0 bases. The CDR3 has 15 amino acids. The CDR3 bases are TGTGCCATCAGTGACGGCGGGAGCAGCTCCTACGAGCAGTACTTC. Its translation is CAISDGGSSSYEQYF.

Written as DNA, the CDR3 is TGTGCCAGTAGTATTCAGGGTGGGTACACTGAAGCTTTCTTT. As protein: CASSIQGGYTEAFF. This sequence joins TRBV19 and TRBJ1-1; possibly TRBD1 for D (5 bases). V lost 3 bases, J lost 3 bases, and 11 bases lay in between. The CDR3 extends over 14 amino acids. Germline-derived CDR1 and CDR2 are LNHDA and SQIVND (reference sequence). The whole variable domain, filled in from reference TRBV19 and TRBJ1-1, reads DGGITQSPKYLFRKEGQNVTLSCEQNLNHDAMYWYRQDPGQGLRLIYYSQIVNDFQKGDIAEGYSVSREKKESFPLTVTSAQKNPTAFYLCASSIQGGYTEAFFGQGTRLTVV.

The genes are TRBV30 and TRBJ2-3, with TRBD2 matching 12 bases. From germline, CDR1 is GTSNPN and CDR2 SVGIG (reference sequence). The CDR3 covers 15 residues. Trimming cost V 2 bases and J 5 bases; bases outside gene matches: 5. CDR3 amino acids: CAWSQGGLAGDTQYF. CDR3 DNA: TGTGCCTGGAGTCAGGGGGGACTAGCGGGAGATACGCAGTATTTT.

The chain employs TRBV21-1 and TRBJ1-1; TRBD1 reflects the table's D call only, with no check against the DNA. TRBV21-1 counts as a pseudogene. This CDR3 contains 16 residues. The CDR3 nucleotides are TGTGCCAGCAGCAAAGGTAGGCAGGGGAAGAACACTGAAGCTTTCTTT. It translates to CASSKGRQGKNTEAFF.

The chain uses TRBV27 and TRBJ2-5; perhaps TRBD2 as D (5 bases). Trimming removed 5 bases at V and 6 bases at J, with 16 bases between. Germline CDR1 is MNHEY and CDR2 is SMNVEV (reference sequence). CDR3 size: 14 residues. This chain's CDR3 is CASSPNGVGKTQYF. Here the CDR3 DNA reads TGTGCCAGCAGTCCGAACGGAGTCGGGAAGACCCAGTACTTC.

For this clone: The same CDR3 can be traced to other DNA sequences in this sample. The V gene is TRBV6-5, the J gene TRBJ1-2; no firm D call. This CDR3 has 14 amino acids. V lost 8 bases to trimming and J lost 0 bases, with 13 bases between them. Germline lookup yields CDR1 MNHEY and CDR2 SVGAGI. The CDR3 coding sequence is TGTGCCAGCGTAGATAGCACTTCTAACTATGGCTACACCTTC. It encodes CASVDSTSNYGYTF.

V is TRBV6-2 or TRBV6-3 and J is TRBJ2-5; a weak D match, TRBD1 (6 bases). V was clipped by 6 bases and J by 5 bases, with 16 bases between them. The CDR3 has 14 amino acids. The germline gives CDR1 MNHEY, CDR2 SVGEGT. The CDR3 coding sequence is TGTGCCAGCAGCACTGATCAGGGACACGAGACCCAGTACTTC. Translated, it gives CASSTDQGHETQYF.

This clone has only a few counts. The chain couples TRBV18 to TRBJ1-1; D is perhaps TRBD1 (5 bases). Germline V gene lookup returns CDR1 KGHSH and CDR2 LQKENI. The V end lost 3 bases, the J end lost 0 bases, and 14 bases lay between the germline ends. The CDR3 runs 16 residues. The CDR3 DNA follows: TGTGCCAGCTCACCCGGGACTCCGGGCCTGAACACTGAAGCTTTCTTT. It translates to CASSPGTPGLNTEAFF.

The chain joins TRBV2 to TRBJ2-5; TRBD2 matches at 7 bases. V lost 9 bases, J lost 2 bases, and 6 bases stayed unmatched. This CDR3 contains 13 residues. CDR1 and CDR2 from the germline V gene are SNHLY and FYNNEI. In DNA form, the CDR3 reads TGTGCCAGTCGGACTAGTGAGCAAGAGACCCAGTACTTC. It codes for CASRTSEQETQYF. Full variable domain (remainder filled in from reference TRBV2 and TRBJ2-5): EPEVTQTPSHQVTQMGQEVILRCVPISNHLYFYWYRQILGQKVEFLVSFYNNEISEKSEIFDDQFSVERPDGSNFTLKIRSTKLEDSAMYFCASRTSEQETQYFGPGTRLLVL.

J is TRBJ1-1 and V is TRBV3-1 (or the pseudogene TRBV3-2); possible D gene TRBD1, 5 bases. V was pared by 7 bases and J by 4 bases, with 16 bases between. The CDR3 runs to 14 residues. Germline assignment: CDR1 LGHDT and CDR2 YNNKEL (reference sequence). The CDR3 loop is CASTKGEASTEAFF. In nucleotides, the CDR3 is TGTGCCAGCACCAAAGGGGAGGCCAGCACTGAAGCTTTCTTT.

The chain joins TRBV15 to TRBJ1-1, with no clear D. There are 13 residues in the CDR3. The germline gives CDR1 LNHNV, CDR2 YYDKDF (reference sequence). V dropped 8 bases and J dropped 0 bases, with 10 bases sitting between them. CDR3 coding DNA: TGTGCCACCCGCCCCTCTATGAACACTGAAGCTTTCTTT. Translated, it gives CATRPSMNTEAFF.

This chain joins TRBV3-1 (or the pseudogene TRBV3-2) and TRBJ1-1, with no clear D. CDR1 and CDR2 from the germline V gene are LGHDT and YNNKEL (reference sequence). Trimming removed 1 base from V and 7 bases from J, with 7 bases in between. CDR3 length: 12 amino acids. The CDR3 DNA reads as TGTGCCAGCAGCCAAGGTGTCCGTGAAGCTTTCTTT. Amino acids: CASSQGVREAFF.

V usage is TRBV7-8 and J usage is TRBJ2-1, with TRBD2 as a possible D gene (5 bases). The germline V gene encodes CDR1 SGHVS and CDR2 FQNEAQ. This CDR3 comprises 14 residues. Deletions cut 0 bases from V and 3 bases from J, with 6 bases between. The CDR3 here is CASSLAGVYNEQFF. The CDR3 DNA is TGTGCCAGCAGCTTAGCCGGGGTCTACAATGAGCAGTTCTTC.

This sequence joins TRBV7-2 and TRBJ1-6; D unresolved. Germline CDR1 and CDR2: SGHTA and FQGNSA. This CDR3 region has 14 residues. V lost 1 base and J lost 4, with 5 bases in between. CDR3 sequence: CASSLDRYNSPLHF. CDR3 in DNA: TGTGCCAGCAGCTTAGACAGATATAATTCACCCCTCCACTTT.

This chain links TRBV4-2 with TRBJ1-4; D unclear. Trimming shortened V by 1 base and J by 4 bases, and 19 bases separated the two germline ends. The CDR3 has 18 amino acids. Germline-derived CDR1 and CDR2 are LGHNA and YNFKEQ. Here the CDR3 DNA reads TGTGCCAGCAGCCAAGGTGTAGAGGGCCCGGTGGGTAATGAAAAACTGTTTTTT. This codes for CASSQGVEGPVGNEKLFF.

The chain carries TRBV5-4 and TRBJ2-5, with D possibly TRBD1 on 7 matching bases. The CDR3 has 14 amino acids. From germline, CDR1 is SGHNT and CDR2 YYREEE (reference sequence). V gave up 4 bases and J gave up 6 bases, with 16 bases separating them. In DNA, the CDR3 is TGTGCCAGCAGCCTAGCGTCAGGGGGAAAGACCCAGTACTTC. It codes for CASSLASGGKTQYF.